Given below is one T cell receptor (beta chain) in context. These data come from a study of T cells in narcolepsy. This CDR3 has 16 residues. Germline loops: CDR1 SGDLS, CDR2 YYNGEE. The ends were cut back, 7 bases at V and 1 base at J, with 19 bases in the middle. TCRdb's copy holds only in-frame clones and misses some; the assay was immunoSEQ multiplex PCR. The sample shows about 33,000 clones, under 90% of them seen only once. The rearrangement uses TRBV9 and TRBJ2-3, with TRBD1 as a possible D gene (7 bases). This receptor was obtained from a human donor with narcolepsy. Sequenced sample: CD45RA- memory CD4+ T cells from PBMCs. The chain's CDR3 is CASGGGSSHGTDTQYF. For the CDR3, the DNA is TGTGCCAGCGGAGGGGGCAGTTCGCACGGCACAGATACGCAGTATTTT.